The source of this TCR beta chain is a study of T cell repertoires in cytomegalovirus infection. Study information: Evidence of both CMV infection and a matching HLA type came from public TCR beta signatures.

This clonotype was observed once. Its antigen remains unknown. Study-wide points: Summed frequency of public TCR beta families distinguished CMV carriers with the relevant HLA. There were HLA-C-restricted CMV-specific TCR beta clonotypes dominating the ex vivo response.

Germline V CDR1 and CDR2: SGHVS, FNYEAQ. Trimming removed 5 bases from V and 0 bases from J; junction bases left unmatched: 18. CDR3 size: 20 residues. TCRdb itself ran the reads through MiXCR, one entry per CDR3 protein. In the table there are roughly 200,000 distinct CDR3 sequences, about 18% of which are singletons. This chain links TRBV7-6 with TRBJ2-3, with 9 bases that match TRBD1. Material for sequencing was CD8+ T cells from PBMCs. This TCR came from a human donor in good health (CMV status not recorded). Some clones in this sample may be carry-over from other donors' samples. CDR3 DNA: TGTGCCAGCAGCGCAGTCCCGGGACAGGGACTGGGCGCTAGCACAGATACGCAGTATTTT. Translating it yields CASSAVPGQGLGASTDTQYF.